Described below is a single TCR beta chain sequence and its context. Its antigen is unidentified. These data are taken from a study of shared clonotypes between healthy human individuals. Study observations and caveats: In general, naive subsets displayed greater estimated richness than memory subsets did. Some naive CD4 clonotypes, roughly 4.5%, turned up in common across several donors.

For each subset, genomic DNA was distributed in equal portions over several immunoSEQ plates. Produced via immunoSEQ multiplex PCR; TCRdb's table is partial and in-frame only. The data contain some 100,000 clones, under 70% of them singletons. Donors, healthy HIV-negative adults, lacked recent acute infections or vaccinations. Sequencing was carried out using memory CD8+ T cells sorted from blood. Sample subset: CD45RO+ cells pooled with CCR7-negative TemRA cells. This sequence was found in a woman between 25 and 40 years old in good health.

CDR3 in DNA: TGTGCCAGCAGCTTAGCAGTGGCGGGAGTTGACGAGCAGTACTTC. Residues: CASSLAVAGVDEQYF. The V call is TRBV7-3, the J call TRBJ2-7, with 7 bases identical to TRBD2. This CDR3 region has 15 residues. The J segment lost 5 bases and the V segment lost 2 bases, leaving 9 bases of the junction unmatched. In germline, CDR1 is SGHTA, CDR2 FQGTGA.